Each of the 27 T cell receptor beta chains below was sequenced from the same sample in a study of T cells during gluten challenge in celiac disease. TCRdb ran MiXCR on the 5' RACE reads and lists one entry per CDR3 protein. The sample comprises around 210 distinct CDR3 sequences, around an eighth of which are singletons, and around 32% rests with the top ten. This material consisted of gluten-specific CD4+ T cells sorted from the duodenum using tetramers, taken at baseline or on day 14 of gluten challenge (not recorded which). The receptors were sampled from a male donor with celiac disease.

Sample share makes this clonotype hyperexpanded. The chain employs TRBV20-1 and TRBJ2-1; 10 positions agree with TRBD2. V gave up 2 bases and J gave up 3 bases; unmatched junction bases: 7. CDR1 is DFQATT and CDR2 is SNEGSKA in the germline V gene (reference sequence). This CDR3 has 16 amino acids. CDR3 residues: CSARYERGGFYNEQFF. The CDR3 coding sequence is TGCAGTGCTAGATATGAGCGGGGGGGATTCTACAATGAGCAGTTCTTC.

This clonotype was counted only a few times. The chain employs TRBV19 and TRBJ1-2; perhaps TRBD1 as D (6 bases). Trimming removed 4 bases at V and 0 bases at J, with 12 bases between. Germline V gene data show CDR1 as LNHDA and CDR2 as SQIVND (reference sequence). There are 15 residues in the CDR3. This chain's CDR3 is CASSNSWTANYGYTF. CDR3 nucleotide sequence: TGTGCCAGTAGTAACTCTTGGACAGCTAACTATGGCTACACCTTC. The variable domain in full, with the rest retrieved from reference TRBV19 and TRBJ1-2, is DGGITQSPKYLFRKEGQNVTLSCEQNLNHDAMYWYRQDPGQGLRLIYYSQIVNDFQKGDIAEGYSVSREKKESFPLTVTSAQKNPTAFYLCASSNSWTANYGYTFGSGTRLTVV.

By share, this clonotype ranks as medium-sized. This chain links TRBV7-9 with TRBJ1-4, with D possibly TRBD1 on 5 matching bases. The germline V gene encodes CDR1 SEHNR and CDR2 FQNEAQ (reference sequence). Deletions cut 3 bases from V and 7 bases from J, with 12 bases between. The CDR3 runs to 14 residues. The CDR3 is CASSFGGLGEKLFF. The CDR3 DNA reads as TGTGCCAGCAGCTTCGGGGGGTTAGGTGAAAAACTGTTTTTT.

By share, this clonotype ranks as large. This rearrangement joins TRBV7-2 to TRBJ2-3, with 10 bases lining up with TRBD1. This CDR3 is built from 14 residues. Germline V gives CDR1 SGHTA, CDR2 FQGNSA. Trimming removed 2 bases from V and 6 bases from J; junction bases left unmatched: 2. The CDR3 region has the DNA TGTGCCAGCAGCTTACGGACAGGGGGGGATACGCAGTATTTT. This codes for CASSLRTGGDTQYF.

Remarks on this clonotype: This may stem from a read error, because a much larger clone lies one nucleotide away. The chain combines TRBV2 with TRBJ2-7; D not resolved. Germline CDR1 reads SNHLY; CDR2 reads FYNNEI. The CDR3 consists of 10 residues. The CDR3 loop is CVIGRNEQYF. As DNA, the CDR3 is TGTGTCATCGGACGGAATGAGCAGTACTTC.

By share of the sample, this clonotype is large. The CDR3 DNA follows: TGTGCCAGCAGCTTAAGGGCGGGATCGGCAGATACGCAGTATTTT. Protein product: CASSLRAGSADTQYF. V usage is TRBV7-2 and J usage is TRBJ2-3; D possibly corresponds to TRBD2 (6 bases). The germline V gene has CDR1 SGHTA and CDR2 FQGNSA. V was pared by 2 bases and J by 4 bases, with 13 bases between. The CDR3 has 15 amino acids. The whole variable domain, filled in from reference TRBV7-2 and TRBJ2-3, reads GAGVSQSPSNKVTEKGKDVELRCDPISGHTALYWYRQSLGQGLEFLIYFQGNSAPDKSGLPSDRFSAERTGGSVSTLTIQRTQQEDSAVYLCASSLRAGSADTQYFGPGTRLTVL.

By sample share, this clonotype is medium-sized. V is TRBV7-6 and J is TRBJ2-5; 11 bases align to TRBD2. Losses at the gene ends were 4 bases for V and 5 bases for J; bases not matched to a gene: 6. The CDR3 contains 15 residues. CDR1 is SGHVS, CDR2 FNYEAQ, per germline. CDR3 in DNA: TGTGCCAGCAGCTGGCTAGCGGGAGGCAGCGAGACCCAGTACTTC. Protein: CASSWLAGGSETQYF.

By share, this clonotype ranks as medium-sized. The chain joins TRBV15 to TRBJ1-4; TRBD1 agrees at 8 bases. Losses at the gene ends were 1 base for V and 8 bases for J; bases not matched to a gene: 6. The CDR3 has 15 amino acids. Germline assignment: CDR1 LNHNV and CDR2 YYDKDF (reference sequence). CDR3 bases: TGTGCCACCAGCAGAGCAGGGGGCGGAGAAGAAAAACTGTTTTTT. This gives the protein CATSRAGGGEEKLFF. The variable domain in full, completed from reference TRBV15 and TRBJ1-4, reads DAMVIQNPRYQVTQFGKPVTLSCSQTLNHNVMYWYQQKSSQAPKLLFHYYDKDFNNEADTPDNFQSRRPNTSFCFLDIRSPGLGDTAMYLCATSRAGGGEEKLFFGSGTQLSVL.

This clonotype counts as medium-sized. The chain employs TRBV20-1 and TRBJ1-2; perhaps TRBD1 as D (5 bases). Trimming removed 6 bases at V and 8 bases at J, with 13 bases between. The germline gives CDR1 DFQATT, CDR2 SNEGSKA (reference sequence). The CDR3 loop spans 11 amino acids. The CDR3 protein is CSASGPSGYTF. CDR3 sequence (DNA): TGCAGTGCATCGGGACCGTCGGGCTACACCTTC.

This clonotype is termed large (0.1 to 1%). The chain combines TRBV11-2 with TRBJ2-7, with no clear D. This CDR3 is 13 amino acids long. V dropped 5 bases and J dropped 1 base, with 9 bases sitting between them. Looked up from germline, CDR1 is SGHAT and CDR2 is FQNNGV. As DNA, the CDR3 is TGTGCCAGCAGCGCCTTACAGTCCTACGAGCAGTACTTC. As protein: CASSALQSYEQYF. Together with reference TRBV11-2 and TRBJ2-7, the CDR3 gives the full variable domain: EAGVAQSPRYKIIEKRQSVAFWCNPISGHATLYWYQQILGQGPKLLIQFQNNGVVDDSQLPKDRFSAERLKGVDSTLKIQPAKLEDSAVYLCASSALQSYEQYFGPGTRLTVT.

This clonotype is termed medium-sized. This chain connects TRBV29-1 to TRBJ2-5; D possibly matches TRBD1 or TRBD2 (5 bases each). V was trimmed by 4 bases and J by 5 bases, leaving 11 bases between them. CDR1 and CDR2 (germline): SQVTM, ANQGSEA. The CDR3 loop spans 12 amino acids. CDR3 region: CSVGSWGETQYF. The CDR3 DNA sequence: TGCAGCGTTGGGAGTTGGGGGGAGACCCAGTACTTC. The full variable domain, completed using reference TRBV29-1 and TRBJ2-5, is SAVISQKPSRDICQRGTSLTIQCQVDSQVTMMFWYRQQPGQSLTLIATANQGSEATYESGFVIDKFPISRPNLTFSTLTVSNMSPEDSSIYLCSVGSWGETQYFGPGTRLLVL.

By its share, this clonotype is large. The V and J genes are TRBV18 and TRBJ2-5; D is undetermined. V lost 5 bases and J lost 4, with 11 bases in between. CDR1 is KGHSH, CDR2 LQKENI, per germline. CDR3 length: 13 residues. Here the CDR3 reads CASSELRGETQYF. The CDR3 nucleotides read TGTGCCAGCTCAGAACTCCGCGGAGAGACCCAGTACTTC.

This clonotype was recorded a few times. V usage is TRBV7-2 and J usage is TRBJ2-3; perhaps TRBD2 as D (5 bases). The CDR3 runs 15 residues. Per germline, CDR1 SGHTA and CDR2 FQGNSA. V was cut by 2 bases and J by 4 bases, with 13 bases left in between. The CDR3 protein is CASSLRALGADTQYF. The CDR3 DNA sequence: TGTGCCAGCAGCTTAAGGGCCTTGGGAGCAGATACGCAGTATTTT.

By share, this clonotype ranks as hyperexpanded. The CDR3 DNA follows: TGTGCCAGCAGCCAAGCGTTATCCGGGGAGCTGTTTTTT. As protein: CASSQALSGELFF. The chain links TRBV3-1 to TRBJ2-2, with D hard to call. The CDR3 has 13 residues. V lost 1 base to trimming and J lost 6 bases, with 6 bases between them. Per germline, CDR1 LGHDT and CDR2 YNNKEL (reference sequence). Using reference TRBV3-1 and TRBJ2-2 for the parts outside the CDR3, the full variable domain is DTAVSQTPKYLVTQMGNDKSIKCEQNLGHDTMYWYKQDSKKFLKIMFSYNNKELIINETVPNRFSPKSPDKAHLNLHINSLELGDSAVYFCASSQALSGELFFGEGSRLTVL.

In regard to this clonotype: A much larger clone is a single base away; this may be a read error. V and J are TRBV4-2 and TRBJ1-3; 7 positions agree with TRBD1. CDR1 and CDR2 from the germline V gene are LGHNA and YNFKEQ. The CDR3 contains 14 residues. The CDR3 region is CTSSQRQGGNTIYF. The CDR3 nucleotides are TGTACCAGCAGCCAACGACAGGGTGGAAACACCATATATTTT.

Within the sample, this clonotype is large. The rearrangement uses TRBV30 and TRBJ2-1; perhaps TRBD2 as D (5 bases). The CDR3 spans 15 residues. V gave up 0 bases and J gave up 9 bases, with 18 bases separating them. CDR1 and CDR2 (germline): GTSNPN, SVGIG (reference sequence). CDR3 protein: CAWSVRAWESGEQFF. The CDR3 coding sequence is TGTGCCTGGAGTGTACGGGCATGGGAGTCGGGTGAGCAGTTCTTC. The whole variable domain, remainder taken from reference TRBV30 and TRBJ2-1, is SQTIHQWPATLVQPVGSPLSLECTVEGTSNPNLYWYRQAAGRGLQLLFYSVGIGQISSEVPQNLSASRPQDRQFILSSKKLLLSDSGFYLCAWSVRAWESGEQFFGPGTRLTVL.

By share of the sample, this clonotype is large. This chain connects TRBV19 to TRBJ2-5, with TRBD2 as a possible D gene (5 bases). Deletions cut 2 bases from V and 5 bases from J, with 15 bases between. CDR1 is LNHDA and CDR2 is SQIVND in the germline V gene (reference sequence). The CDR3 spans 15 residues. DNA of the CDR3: TGTGCCAGTAGTATAACCGGCGGGCATGTGGAGACCCAGTACTTC. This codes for CASSITGGHVETQYF.

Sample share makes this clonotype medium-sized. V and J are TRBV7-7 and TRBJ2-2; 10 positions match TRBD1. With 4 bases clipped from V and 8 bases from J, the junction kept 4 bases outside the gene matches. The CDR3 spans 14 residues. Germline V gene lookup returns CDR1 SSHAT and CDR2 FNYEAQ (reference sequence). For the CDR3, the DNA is TGTGCCAGCAGCTATCGACAGGGGGCAGGGGAGCTGTTTTTT. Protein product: CASSYRQGAGELFF.

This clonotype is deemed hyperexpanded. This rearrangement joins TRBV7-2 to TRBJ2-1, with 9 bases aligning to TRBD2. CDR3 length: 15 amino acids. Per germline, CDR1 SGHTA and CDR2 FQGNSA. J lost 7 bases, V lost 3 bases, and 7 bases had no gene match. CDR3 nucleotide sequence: TGTGCCAGCAGCTTCTCACTAGCGGGTCTGAATGAGCAGTTCTTC. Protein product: CASSFSLAGLNEQFF.

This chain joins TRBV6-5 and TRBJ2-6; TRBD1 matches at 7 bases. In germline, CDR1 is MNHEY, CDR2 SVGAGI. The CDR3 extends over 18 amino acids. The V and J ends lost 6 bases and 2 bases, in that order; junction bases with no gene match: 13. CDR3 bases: TGTGCCAGCAGACCAGACAGGGTTTATTCGACTGGGGCCAACGTCCTGACTTTC. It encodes CASRPDRVYSTGANVLTF.

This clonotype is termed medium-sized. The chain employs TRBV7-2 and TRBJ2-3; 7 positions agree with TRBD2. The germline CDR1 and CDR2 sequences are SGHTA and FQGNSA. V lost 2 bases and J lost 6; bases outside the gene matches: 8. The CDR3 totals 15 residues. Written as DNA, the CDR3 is TGTGCCAGCAGCTTACGGGTGGGGGGAGGGGATACGCAGTATTTT. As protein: CASSLRVGGGDTQYF.

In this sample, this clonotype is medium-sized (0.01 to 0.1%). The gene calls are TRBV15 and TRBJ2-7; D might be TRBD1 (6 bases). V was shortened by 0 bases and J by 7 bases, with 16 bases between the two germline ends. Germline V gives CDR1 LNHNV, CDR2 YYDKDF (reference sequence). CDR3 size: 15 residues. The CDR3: CATSRDRVTGTEQYF. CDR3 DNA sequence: TGTGCCACCAGCAGAGATCGGGTAACAGGGACGGAGCAGTACTTC.

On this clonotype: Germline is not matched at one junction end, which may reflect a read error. In DNA form, the CDR3 reads TGTGTCAGCAGCCAAGATCCGGTGACTAGCGGGAGAGCCGGGGAGCTGTTTTTT. This translates into CVSSQDPVTSGRAGELFF. The chain joins TRBV4-2 to TRBJ2-2; TRBD2 matches at 12 bases. The CDR3 sequence is 18 residues long. CDR1 and CDR2 from the germline V gene are LGHNA and YNFKEQ.

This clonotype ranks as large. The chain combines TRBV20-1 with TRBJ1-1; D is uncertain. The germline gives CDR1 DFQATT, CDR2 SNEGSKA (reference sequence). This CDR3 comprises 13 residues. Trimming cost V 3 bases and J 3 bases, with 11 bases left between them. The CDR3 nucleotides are TGCAGTGCTAGCCGCGGTGGGTACACTGAAGCTTTCTTT. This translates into CSASRGGYTEAFF.

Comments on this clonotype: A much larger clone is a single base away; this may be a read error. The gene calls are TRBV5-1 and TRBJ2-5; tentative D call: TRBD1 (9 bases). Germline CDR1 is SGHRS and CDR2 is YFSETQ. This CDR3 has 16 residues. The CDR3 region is CTSTEGLSGTGETQYF. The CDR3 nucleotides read TGCACCAGCACCGAAGGTCTTAGCGGGACAGGGGAGACCCAGTACTTC.

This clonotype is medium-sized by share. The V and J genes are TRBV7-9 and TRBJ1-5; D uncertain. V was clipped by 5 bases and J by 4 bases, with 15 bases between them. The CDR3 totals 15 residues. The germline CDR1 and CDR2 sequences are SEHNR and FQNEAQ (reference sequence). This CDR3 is CASSPRAAGNQPQHF. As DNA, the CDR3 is TGTGCCAGCAGCCCCCGGGCCGCGGGGAATCAGCCCCAGCATTTT. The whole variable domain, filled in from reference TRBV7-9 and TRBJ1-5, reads DTGVSQNPRHKITKRGQNVTFRCDPISEHNRLYWYRQTLGQGPEFLTYFQNEAQLEKSRLLSDRFSAERPKGSFSTLEIQRTEQGDSAMYLCASSPRAAGNQPQHFGDGTRLSIL.

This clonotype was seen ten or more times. The CDR3 DNA reads TGTGCCAGCACCATCCGGGACTACTCCTACAATGAGCAGTTCTTC. Translation gives CASTIRDYSYNEQFF. The chain is built from TRBV12-3 or TRBV12-4 and TRBJ2-1; TRBD2 matches at 7 bases. Trimming took 7 bases from V and 0 from J; bases not matched to a gene: 6. This CDR3 is 15 amino acids long.